The T cell receptor (beta chain) described here comes from a study of cytotoxic CD8 clonotypes in ibrutinib-treated CLL. Study-level background: The patients comprised approximately 11 relapsed/refractory and 15 treatment-naive cases, roughly 18 IGHV unmutated. Study-level points and caveats: The clonality went up when patients responded to ibrutinib and dropped back toward baseline at progression.

This clone was seen only a few times. Its cognate antigen is unknown. Profiling relied on immunoSEQ multiplex PCR, and the TCRdb table lists in-frame clones only, not all of them. The sample yields about 57,000 clones, 55% to 65% seen once. J was trimmed by 8 bases and V by 5 bases; bases with no gene match: 8. Germline V gene data show CDR1 as SGHNT and CDR2 as YENEEA. The CDR3 length is 14 residues. The input for sequencing was PBMCs, taken after 24 months of ibrutinib treatment. V usage is TRBV11-3 and J usage is TRBJ2-2; 7 bases align to TRBD1. The clonotype originates from a human donor with chronic lymphocytic leukemia. The CDR3 nucleotides read TGTGCCAGCAGCATGGGACAGCGCGTGGGGGAGCTGTTTTTT. Its protein product is CASSMGQRVGELFF. The full variable domain, in which reference TRBV11-3 and TRBJ2-2 provide the parts outside the CDR3, is EAGVVQSPRYKIIEKKQPVAFWCNPISGHNTLYWYLQNLGQGPELLIRYENEEAVDDSQLPKDRFSAERLKGVDSTLKIQPAELGDSAVYLCASSMGQRVGELFFGEGSRLTVL.